These 17 T cell receptor beta chains were all obtained from the same sample, sequenced in a study of T-cell memory formation after mild COVID-19. MiXCR was run by TCRdb on the 5' RACE reads, yielding one entry per CDR3 protein. The data show around 370,000 distinct CDR3 sequences, with under 25% seen just once and about 12% held by the top ten. Sequenced input: PBMCs or a T cell subset sorted from them (not recorded which). The source of these receptors is an adult woman who had mild COVID-19 (a few samples of this study predate the infection). Cell type and time point are not known.

The genes are TRBV11-2 and TRBJ1-2; no reliable D call. The V and J ends lost 6 bases and 0 bases respectively, with 14 bases between them. The CDR3 length is 15 residues. From germline, CDR1 is SGHAT and CDR2 FQNNGV. Here the CDR3 reads CASRPNSLPNYGYTF. In nucleotides, the CDR3 is TGTGCCAGCAGACCTAACAGTCTACCTAACTATGGCTACACCTTC.

This clonotype was seen more than once but under ten times. The chain links TRBV12-3 or TRBV12-4 to TRBJ2-2, with TRBD2 as a possible D gene (5 bases). Trimming stripped 6 bases from V and 3 bases from J, with 14 bases between. The CDR3 sequence is 15 residues long. The CDR3 sequence: CASSPLTGYTGELFF. In DNA form, the CDR3 reads TGTGCCAGCAGCCCACTTACGGGGTACACCGGGGAGCTGTTTTTT.

The gene calls are TRBV9 and TRBJ2-1; 7 nucleotides match TRBD2. The length of the CDR3 is 14 residues. The junction had 4 bases not matched to a gene; V was cut back by 1 base and J by 6 bases. The V gene's germline CDR1 is SGDLS and CDR2 YYNGEE. CDR3 sequence reads: CASSVISGTNEQFF. CDR3 sequence (DNA): TGTGCCAGCAGCGTAATCAGCGGGACCAATGAGCAGTTCTTC.

Only a few counts were recorded for this clonotype. The rearrangement uses TRBV20-1 and TRBJ2-3; 7 bases align to TRBD2. Germline trimming cut 6 bases from V and 0 bases from J; bases unmatched to any gene: 6. The CDR3 length is 14 residues. The germline V gene encodes CDR1 DFQATT and CDR2 SNEGSKA (reference sequence). The CDR3: CSATRGSSTDTQYF. The CDR3 DNA reads TGCAGTGCCACGCGGGGGTCTAGCACAGATACGCAGTATTTT.

A few counts support this clonotype. This chain links TRBV7-2 with TRBJ1-1; D remains ambiguous. V gave up 0 bases and J gave up 5 bases, with 10 bases separating them. Germline CDR1 SGHTA, CDR2 FQGNSA. The CDR3 runs to 14 residues. The CDR3 DNA follows: TGTGCCAGCAGCTTAGCATCCGCGGGGACTGAAGCTTTCTTT. Translated: CASSLASAGTEAFF.

The rearrangement links TRBV9 to TRBJ2-7; D not resolved. CDR1 is SGDLS, CDR2 YYNGEE, per germline. CDR3 length: 14 residues. V lost 0 bases and J lost 0, with 7 bases in between. The CDR3 DNA follows: TGTGCCAGCAGCGTAGTCGGGTCCTCCTACGAGCAGTACTTC. Translated, it gives CASSVVGSSYEQYF.

This rearrangement joins TRBV7-2 to TRBJ2-5, with 7 bases aligning to TRBD2. J was trimmed by 3 bases and V by 2 bases; bases with no gene match: 6. CDR3 length: 15 residues. Germline CDR1 and CDR2: SGHTA and FQGNSA. The CDR3 DNA reads as TGTGCCAGCAGCTTACGATCGGGGACTAAAGAGACCCAGTACTTC. As protein: CASSLRSGTKETQYF.

The gene calls are TRBV21-1 and TRBJ2-7; the table's D call TRBD2 went unverified against the DNA. TRBV21-1 is classified as a pseudogene. This CDR3 contains 19 residues. The chain's CDR3 is CASSKNPRLAGLPSYEQYF. The CDR3 DNA reads as TGTGCCAGCAGCAAAAACCCCCGGCTAGCGGGACTTCCCTCCTACGAGCAGTACTTC.

The rearrangement links TRBV30 to TRBJ1-2; D is possibly TRBD1 (5 bases). This CDR3 has 15 amino acids. Germline CDR1 GTSNPN, CDR2 SVGIG (reference sequence). The V and J ends lost 3 bases and 2 bases respectively, with 16 bases between them. Here the CDR3 reads CAWRAYPRVNYGYTF. CDR3 sequence (DNA): TGTGCCTGGAGGGCGTACCCCAGGGTAAACTATGGCTACACCTTC.

This clonotype turned up a few times. The chain links TRBV28 to TRBJ2-1; no firm D call. The CDR3 loop spans 15 amino acids. V lost 6 bases to trimming and J lost 4 bases, with 16 bases between them. Germline values: CDR1 MDHEN, CDR2 SYDVKM. The CDR3 reads CASSPLEVRYNEQFF. The DNA for the CDR3 is TGTGCCAGCAGCCCCCTAGAAGTCAGGTACAATGAGCAGTTCTTC. Drawing the rest from reference TRBV28 and TRBJ2-1, the complete variable domain is DVKVTQSSRYLVKRTGEKVFLECVQDMDHENMFWYRQDPGLGLRLIYFSYDVKMKEKGDIPEGYSVSREKKERFSLILESASTNQTSMYLCASSPLEVRYNEQFFGPGTRLTVL.

The rearrangement uses TRBV27 and TRBJ2-7; D possibly corresponds to TRBD1 (5 bases). Germline CDR1 MNHEY, CDR2 SMNVEV (reference sequence). V shed 3 bases and J shed 2 bases, with 14 bases lying between them. CDR3 length equals 15 residues. CDR3 sequence: CASSLVLGRAYEQYF. DNA for the CDR3: TGTGCCAGCAGTTTGGTACTGGGCAGGGCCTACGAGCAGTACTTC.

Notes on this clonotype: A read error may produce the germline difference seen at one junction end. V gene TRBV5-6 combines with J gene TRBJ2-7; no clear D gene. CDR1 is SGHDT and CDR2 is YYEEEE in the germline V gene. The CDR3 contains 14 residues. CDR3 coding DNA: TGTGCCAGCAGCTTGAGGGATTATGCCCTAAGAGCGTTCTTC. Translated, it gives CASSLRDYALRAFF.

This clonotype was counted between two and nine times. This rearrangement joins TRBV4-2 to TRBJ1-2; D gene uncertain. The germline V and J ends were trimmed by 0 bases and 3 bases, with 11 bases remaining between them. The CDR3 covers 15 residues. Per germline, CDR1 LGHNA and CDR2 YNFKEQ. CDR3 sequence (DNA): TGTGCCAGCAGCCAAGATCGAAGGTCCTACTATGGCTACACCTTC. Protein sequence: CASSQDRRSYYGYTF.

The V and J genes are TRBV9 and TRBJ1-2; TRBD1 is a possible D gene (5 bases). Trimming cost V 0 bases and J 2 bases, with 11 bases left between them. The germline CDR1 and CDR2 sequences are SGDLS and YYNGEE. This CDR3 comprises 15 residues. The CDR3 protein is CASSVEVGGNYGYTF. The CDR3 DNA reads TGTGCCAGCAGCGTAGAGGTCGGGGGGAACTATGGCTACACCTTC.

This clonotype was detected a few times. This sequence joins TRBV5-4 and TRBJ2-7, with 8 bases aligning to TRBD1. CDR3 size: 18 residues. Germline lookup yields CDR1 SGHNT and CDR2 YYREEE (reference sequence). The ends lost 4 bases at V and 3 bases at J; junction bases unmatched: 18. CDR3 DNA: TGTGCCAGCAGCCTGGAGGGACAGGTTCCGCGGCTAGACTACGAGCAGTACTTC. Translated: CASSLEGQVPRLDYEQYF.

There are a few counts of this clonotype. The chain combines TRBV7-2 with TRBJ2-7, with D unresolved. CDR3 size: 15 residues. CDR1 is SGHTA, CDR2 FQGNSA, per germline. V shed 2 bases and J shed 0 bases, with 11 bases lying between them. CDR3 loop: CASSLSSSFSYEQYF. The CDR3 nucleotides are TGTGCCAGCAGCTTATCCAGCAGCTTCTCCTACGAGCAGTACTTC.

This clonotype was observed a handful of times. The chain carries TRBV29-1 and TRBJ2-5; D is unclear. The CDR3 covers 15 residues. The germline CDR1 and CDR2 sequences are SQVTM and ANQGSEA. Trimming took 7 bases from V and 1 from J, leaving 19 bases between them. The CDR3 is CSAEMGTLLQETQYF. The CDR3 nucleotides are TGCAGCGCCGAGATGGGCACGCTTCTCCAAGAGACCCAGTACTTC.